The source of this T cell receptor (beta chain) is a study of CD8 T cells in ankylosing spondylitis. Broader study findings: Earlier work had already found some motif variants in reactive arthritis synovial fluid and blood.

For TCR beta, libraries came from quantitative 5'-RACE with molecular barcodes. TCRdb used MiXCR to reprocess the 5' RACE reads, holding one entry per CDR3 protein. This sample yields about 160,000 distinct CDR3 sequences, of which 15% to 20% are seen a single time; about 7.8% belongs to the top ten. As concerns this clonotype: Its antigen is still unknown.

CDR1 and CDR2 from the germline V gene are SGHRS and YFSETQ. V was pared by 2 bases and J by 3 bases, with 18 bases between. The CDR3 spans 16 residues. This receptor was obtained from a male donor with ankylosing spondylitis or in good health (not recorded which). The sequencing input was blood, either unsorted or a sorted T cell fraction (not recorded which). The chain carries TRBV5-1 and TRBJ2-7, with D possibly being TRBD1 (5 bases). CDR3 nucleotides: TGCGCCAGCAGCTTTGCGCTTCCGCAGGGCTACTACGAGCAGTACTTC. This gives the protein CASSFALPQGYYEQYF.